The source of this T cell receptor beta chain is a study of blood T cell repertoires in COVID-19. CDR1 is SEHNR and CDR2 is FQNEAQ in the germline V gene (reference sequence). V was clipped by 2 bases and J by 16 bases; unmatched bases: 6. CDR3 size: 12 residues. Per the study methods: Amplification of reference gene primers was used by the study to estimate nucleated cell counts. The assay was immunoSEQ multiplex PCR, and TCRdb's table has in-frame clones only and misses some. V and J calls and clone size come straight from that table; D and trimming were deduced from the DNA. In the table there are 140,000 or so clones, around three quarters of which are singletons.

V usage is TRBV7-9 and J usage is TRBJ2-1, with 9 nucleotides matching TRBD1. This clonotype originated in a man between 50 and 59 years old with active or convalescent COVID-19. Sequencing used peripheral blood. The CDR3 region has the DNA TGTGCCAGCAGCTTAACCGGACAGGGGAAATTCTTC. Protein sequence: CASSLTGQGKFF.